Listed here is a single TCR beta chain. Antigen: not known. V shed 6 bases and J shed 1 base, with 18 bases lying between them. CDR3 size: 16 residues. CDR1 and CDR2 (germline): MDHEN, SYDVKM. This specimen belongs to a study of OX40 agonist ivuxolimab in advanced cancers. General study results and limits: The authors did not determine the antigen specificity of the expanded peripheral T cells. In a subset of nonresponders, normalized T-cell clonal expansion was also low.

TCRdb's copy holds only in-frame clones and misses some; the assay was immunoSEQ multiplex PCR. The sample consists of about 50,000 clones, almost 90% of them appearing once. This TCR was sampled from an adult with an advanced solid tumor such as melanoma, head and neck, liver or kidney cancer. The chain employs TRBV28 and TRBJ1-1, with D possibly being TRBD1 (6 bases). The sequenced sample was CD4+ or CD8+ T cells sorted from blood, obtained in a trial of the OX40 agonist ivuxolimab. For the CDR3, the DNA is TGTGCCAGCAGCTCCTCGAGGGGGTCTACGAACACTGAAGCTTTCTTT. It specifies CASSSSRGSTNTEAFF.